The 11 T cell receptor beta chains given below trace back to one sample, sequenced in a study of neoadjuvant nivolumab and ipilimumab in lung cancer. Assay: immunoSEQ multiplex PCR; the TCRdb copy retains only in-frame clones and omits some. Of approximately 17,000 clones listed, 65% to 85% are singletons. The sample was tumor tissue, taken after neoadjuvant nivolumab, alone or with ipilimumab, at or shortly before surgery. The receptor set was obtained from an adult with non-small cell lung cancer.

This chain joins TRBV19 and TRBJ1-1; D gene uncertain. Germline CDR1 reads LNHDA; CDR2 reads SQIVND (reference sequence). The V and J ends lost 7 bases and 1 base respectively, with 13 bases between them. This CDR3 region has 14 residues. CDR3 nucleotide sequence: TGTGCCAGTACGGTTGTGGTCGGGAACACTGAAGCTTTCTTT. Translated, it gives CASTVVVGNTEAFF.

The CDR3 loop reads CASSEPPGQIGNTIYF. CDR3 nucleotides: TGTGCCAGCAGTGAACCCCCGGGACAGATCGGAAACACCATATATTTT. J is TRBJ1-3 and V is TRBV6-1; TRBD1 matches at 7 bases. V trimming: 2 bases; J trimming: 4 bases; junction bases outside the gene matches: 8. The CDR3 has 16 amino acids. Per the germline V gene, CDR1 is MNHNS and CDR2 is SASEGT.

The sample holds a few counts of this clone. The rearrangement links TRBV5-1 to TRBJ1-2; 8 nucleotides match TRBD1. Germline V CDR1 and CDR2: SGHRS, YFSETQ. The CDR3 spans 16 residues. V shed 1 base, J shed 3 bases, and the junction held 8 bases outside the gene matches. This CDR3 is CASSLTGQGWDYGYTF. The CDR3 region has the DNA TGCGCCAGCAGCTTGACCGGACAGGGCTGGGACTATGGCTACACCTTC.

This chain connects TRBV7-3 to TRBJ2-5; D is uncertain. This CDR3 region has 15 residues. Trimming shortened V by 6 bases and J by 1 base, and 15 bases separated the two germline ends. In germline, CDR1 is SGHTA, CDR2 FQGTGA. This chain's CDR3 is CASRSTSRFQETQYF. CDR3 sequence (DNA): TGTGCCAGCAGGTCGACAAGCCGATTCCAAGAGACCCAGTACTTC.

The rearrangement uses TRBV7-9 and TRBJ1-4; D is possibly TRBD1 (5 bases). V was trimmed by 5 bases and J by 11 bases, leaving 15 bases between them. The CDR3 is 13 residues long. Germline CDR1 is SEHNR and CDR2 is FQNEAQ (reference sequence). CDR3 sequence: CASSPPAGGKLFF. CDR3 sequence (DNA): TGTGCCAGCAGCCCGCCCGCTGGGGGGAAACTGTTTTTT. Based on the CDR3 plus reference TRBV7-9 and TRBJ1-4, the full variable domain is DTGVSQNPRHKITKRGQNVTFRCDPISEHNRLYWYRQTLGQGPEFLTYFQNEAQLEKSRLLSDRFSAERPKGSFSTLEIQRTEQGDSAMYLCASSPPAGGKLFFGSGTQLSVL.

This clone was picked up a small number of times. J is TRBJ2-2 and V is TRBV27; D may be TRBD2 (6 bases). The CDR3 is 13 residues long. V was clipped by 10 bases and J by 5 bases, with 14 bases between them. Germline V CDR1 and CDR2: MNHEY, SMNVEV (reference sequence). As DNA, the CDR3 is TGTGCCACACGTCGGGGGTTAACCGGGGAGCTGTTTTTT. Translation gives CATRRGLTGELFF.

Written as DNA, the CDR3 is TGTGCCAGCAGCCAAGTGATGTCCCTCTACGAGCAGTACTTC. Protein product: CASSQVMSLYEQYF. The chain has TRBV14 and TRBJ2-7; D not resolved. The CDR3 runs to 14 residues. V gave up 1 base and J gave up 3 bases, with 10 bases separating them. Germline CDR1 SGHDN, CDR2 FVKESK. Combining the CDR3 with reference TRBV14 and TRBJ2-7 gives the whole variable domain EAGVTQFPSHSVIEKGQTVTLRCDPISGHDNLYWYRRVMGKEIKFLLHFVKESKQDESGMPNNRFLAERTGGTYSTLKVQPAELEDSGVYFCASSQVMSLYEQYFGPGTRLTVT.

The rearrangement links TRBV5-4 to TRBJ1-1; 8 bases are a match to TRBD1. Germline assignment: CDR1 SGHNT and CDR2 YYREEE (reference sequence). CDR3 length: 14 amino acids. The J segment lost 7 bases and the V segment lost 2 bases, leaving 7 bases of the junction unmatched. CDR3 bases: TGTGCCAGCAGCTTATACAGGGGGGTCGTTGAAGCTTTCTTT. Its protein product is CASSLYRGVVEAFF.

The chain combines TRBV14 with TRBJ1-1; 8 bases align to TRBD1. CDR3 length equals 15 residues. Germline CDR1 is SGHDN and CDR2 is FVKESK. The V segment lost 5 bases and the J segment 1 base; nucleotides outside the gene matches: 6. The CDR3: CASSVGTGSNTEAFF. CDR3 DNA: TGTGCCAGCAGCGTAGGGACAGGTTCGAACACTGAAGCTTTCTTT.

The rearrangement links TRBV5-5 to TRBJ2-5, with D possibly being TRBD1 or TRBD2 (5 bases each). The V end was cut by 3 bases, the J end by 5 bases, with 11 bases between. CDR1 SGHKS and CDR2 YYEKEE come from the germline V gene (reference sequence). The CDR3 sequence is 13 residues long. The CDR3 DNA reads as TGTGCCAGCAGCTCGGGGCCTGGCGAGACCCAGTACTTC. Its protein is CASSSGPGETQYF.

This chain uses TRBV7-6 with TRBJ2-3, with D possibly TRBD1 on 6 matching bases. Germline lookup yields CDR1 SGHVS and CDR2 FNYEAQ. The length of the CDR3 is 15 residues. The ends were cut back, 5 bases at V and 2 bases at J, with 14 bases in the middle. The CDR3 is CASSPGGGLTDTQYF. CDR3 nucleotide sequence: TGTGCCAGCAGCCCTGGTGGGGGCCTCACAGATACGCAGTATTTT. The whole variable domain, filled in from reference TRBV7-6 and TRBJ2-3, reads GAGVSQSPRYKVTKRGQDVALRCDPISGHVSLYWYRQALGQGPEFLTYFNYEAQQDKSGLPNDRFSAERPEGSISTLTIQRTEQRDSAMYRCASSPGGGLTDTQYFGPGTRLTVL.